The rows below give T cell receptor beta chains drawn from one sample of a study of cytomegalovirus exposure and HLA in healthy donors. Measured with immunoSEQ multiplex PCR; TCRdb has only the in-frame clones, and not every one. The repertoire has 150,000 to 200,000 clones, about 76% of them found once; the top ten carry approximately 0.4%. The sample taken for sequencing was PBMCs. The receptors were sampled from a male donor in good health and CMV-seropositive. CDR3s include the opening cysteine and the closing phenylalanine or tryptophan.

j_call v_call cdr3_aa
TRBJ1-1 TRBV5-8 CASSLTRQGQRAFF
TRBJ2-1 TRBV19 CASSTPDRRNEQFF
TRBJ2-1 TRBV11-2 CASSEPAGVAEQFF
TRBJ2-5 TRBV7-7 CASSFNRQETQYF
TRBJ1-3 TRBV7-6 CASSPQYSGNTIYF
TRBJ1-6 TRBV10-2 CASSEELNRNSPLHF
TRBJ2-5 TRBV10-3 CAISPSRLAGGGKTQYF
TRBJ1-6 TRBV4-3 CASSQGRQGGSPLHF
TRBJ1-1 TRBV2 CASSEEQAGIAEAFF
TRBJ1-3 TRBV27 CASSRTGGIGNTIYF
TRBJ1-2 TRBV18 CASSLPDRTANYGYTF
TRBJ2-1 TRBV29-1 CSVEYSYNEQFF
TRBJ1-3 TRBV30 CAWTGGLSGNTIYF
TRBJ2-7 TRBV7-2 CASSFSSGSSYEQYF
TRBJ2-7 TRBV6-5 CASSYRESAHEQYF
TRBJ1-1 TRBV19 CASSTLNTEAFF
TRBJ2-1 TRBV2 CASSVQVIYNEQFF
TRBJ1-2 TRBV28 CASSFAAGLGYGYTF
TRBJ2-3 TRBV28 CASTTSPDTQYF
TRBJ1-1 TRBV7-9 CASSLGQARNTEAFF
TRBJ2-7 TRBV9 CASSDNPSGLTEVAYEQYF
TRBJ2-7 TRBV7-2 CASSPGQGAVYEQYF
TRBJ2-7 TRBV2 CASSVGANEQYF
TRBJ2-7 TRBV28 CASSSGQGPYEQYF